This note documents a single T cell receptor beta chain sequence. Its antigen is unidentified. This record belongs to a study of Ad26.COV2.S vaccination and SARS-CoV-2 variants. Study conclusions and caveats: Possibly, TCR breadth and depth analyses underestimated total T cell responses. It was found that vaccine and placebo recipients had similar non-spike TCR breadth.

The table came from immunoSEQ multiplex PCR; TCRdb's copy has only in-frame clones and leaves some out. Of hundreds of thousands of clones detected, around 89% appear once; the ten largest clones hold approximately 5.9%. This sample's treatment: around 19 received Ad26.COV2.S at low or high dose, single or two shots; 5 received placebo; per-sample allocation not given. Collection of the samples took place on day 63 after the first injection of vaccine or placebo. In the vaccine, an Ad26 vector expressed the SARS-CoV-2 spike of the Wuhan strain. Germline CDR1 reads SGHNT; CDR2 reads YENEEA. The germline V and J ends were trimmed by 7 bases and 4 bases, with 14 bases remaining between them. The CDR3 is 14 amino acids.

The origin of this receptor is a person between 18 and 60 years old who received the Ad26.COV2.S COVID-19 vaccine or a placebo. The chain joins TRBV11-3 to TRBJ2-1; tentatively, D is TRBD1 (6 bases). The sequencing used peripheral blood, collected in a trial of Ad26.COV2.S vaccine versus placebo. The CDR3, as DNA: TGTGCCAGCAAACAGGGCCGGTTTTACAATGAGCAGTTCTTC. Its protein product is CASKQGRFYNEQFF.